This T cell receptor beta chain derives from a study of T cells in localized non-small cell lung cancer. Comments on this clone: The antigen is unknown.

General study results and limits: Heterogeneity stays possible, as sequencing covered only one tumor region. Uninvolved adjacent lung showed peak T cell clonality, exceeding tumor.

Profiling relied on immunoSEQ multiplex PCR, and the TCRdb table lists in-frame clones only, not all of them. The data show about 74,000 clones, 65% to 85% seen once. In germline, CDR1 is MDHEN, CDR2 SYDVKM. With 2 bases removed from V and 6 bases from J, the gap between germline ends came to 16 bases. The CDR3 loop spans 15 amino acids. The rearrangement links TRBV28 to TRBJ1-2; D is uncertain. Sequencing was performed on peripheral blood, taken before any cancer treatment. The clonotype originates from a female donor over 55 with stage I lung adenocarcinoma. CDR3 sequence (DNA): TGTGCCAGCAGTTTAGACTCTGCCCGGCGGCATGGCTACACCTTC. The encoded protein is CASSLDSARRHGYTF.